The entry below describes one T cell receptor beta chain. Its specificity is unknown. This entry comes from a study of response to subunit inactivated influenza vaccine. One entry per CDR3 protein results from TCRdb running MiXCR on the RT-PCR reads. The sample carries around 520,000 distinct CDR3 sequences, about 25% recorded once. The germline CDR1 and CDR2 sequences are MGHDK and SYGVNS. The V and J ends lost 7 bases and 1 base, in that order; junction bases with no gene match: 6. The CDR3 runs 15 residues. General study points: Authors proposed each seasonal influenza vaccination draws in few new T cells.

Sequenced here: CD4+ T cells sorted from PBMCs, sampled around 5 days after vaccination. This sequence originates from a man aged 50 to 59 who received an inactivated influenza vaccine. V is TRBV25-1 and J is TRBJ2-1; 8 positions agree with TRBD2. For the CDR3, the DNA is TGTGCCAGCACCCCATCTAGCGGGTCCTACAATGAGCAGTTCTTC. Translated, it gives CASTPSSGSYNEQFF.